The 26 T cell receptor beta chains below were found in one sample sequenced in a study of T cell responses to AZD1222 COVID-19 vaccine. Repertoires were generated with immunoSEQ multiplex PCR, while TCRdb's copy carries only in-frame clones and drops some. The table includes 75,000 to 100,000 clones, 75% to 90% detected once. The sample was peripheral blood, taken on day 0 of AZD1222 vaccination. These receptors all come from an adult in good health.

The sample holds one count of this clone. The gene calls are TRBV9 and TRBJ1-2; perhaps TRBD1 as D (6 bases). Looked up from germline, CDR1 is SGDLS and CDR2 is YYNGEE. The length of the CDR3 is 17 residues. V lost 0 bases and J lost 6, with 21 bases in between. In nucleotides, the CDR3 is TGTGCCAGCAGCGTAGGTTTTACAGGGAGGGATAGGGATGGCTACACCTTC. It specifies CASSVGFTGRDRDGYTF. Complete variable domain (other parts from reference TRBV9 and TRBJ1-2): DSGVTQTPKHLITATGQRVTLRCSPRSGDLSVYWYQQSLDQGLQFLIQYYNGEERAKGNILERFSAQQFPDLHSELNLSSLELGDSALYFCASSVGFTGRDRDGYTFGSGTRLTVV.

The chain recombines TRBV28 with TRBJ2-4; D remains ambiguous. This CDR3 comprises 12 residues. The V and J ends lost 5 bases and 9 bases respectively, with 11 bases between them. Germline V CDR1 and CDR2: MDHEN, SYDVKM. CDR3 in amino acids: CASSPLGGIQYF. The CDR3 DNA reads TGTGCCAGCAGTCCCCTCGGCGGCATTCAGTACTTC.

Turning to this clone: The same CDR3 is also encoded by other DNA sequences in this sample. The chain uses TRBV5-5 and TRBJ1-4; 10 bases map to TRBD1. V was pared by 0 bases and J by 7 bases, with 0 bases of the junction left unmatched. The CDR3 totals 14 residues. Per the germline V gene, CDR1 is SGHKS and CDR2 is YYEKEE (reference sequence). This CDR3 reads CASSLGTGGEKLFF. The CDR3 DNA sequence: TGTGCCAGCAGCTTGGGGACAGGGGGTGAAAAACTGTTTTTT.

The chain is built from TRBV28 and TRBJ1-2, with 9 bases that match TRBD1. Per germline, CDR1 MDHEN and CDR2 SYDVKM. This CDR3 comprises 13 residues. The CDR3: CGSGTGSNYGYTF. The CDR3 DNA reads TGTGGATCGGGGACAGGGTCCAACTATGGCTACACCTTC.

This chain connects TRBV14 to TRBJ2-1; D is unclear. This CDR3 comprises 14 residues. Trimming took off 0 bases at V and 6 bases at J, with 9 bases between the two ends. CDR1 and CDR2 (germline): SGHDN, FVKESK. CDR3 sequence: CASSQEKRGNEQFF. Written as DNA, the CDR3 is TGTGCCAGCAGCCAAGAGAAGAGAGGCAATGAGCAGTTCTTC.

J is TRBJ1-1 and V is TRBV18, with 9 bases matching TRBD1. Germline CDR1 reads KGHSH; CDR2 reads LQKENI. V was clipped by 6 bases and J by 5 bases; unmatched bases: 13. This CDR3 is built from 16 residues. The CDR3: CASSPMDRGSRTEAFF. CDR3 nucleotides: TGTGCCAGCTCGCCAATGGACAGGGGTTCACGGACTGAAGCTTTCTTT.

The chain links TRBV28 to TRBJ2-7, with TRBD1 identical over 11 bases. Germline V gene lookup returns CDR1 MDHEN and CDR2 SYDVKM. This CDR3 has 14 amino acids. Trimming at V came to 8 bases and at J to 3 bases, leaving 6 bases not matched to a gene. In DNA form, the CDR3 reads TGTGCCAGCCGGGGGACAGGGGGAGTCTACGAGCAGTACTTC. Translation gives CASRGTGGVYEQYF.

The CDR3 reads CASSTGGVGEKLFF. The DNA for the CDR3 is TGCGCCAGCAGCACCGGCGGGGTGGGTGAAAAACTGTTTTTT. J is TRBJ1-4 and V is TRBV5-1, with D unclear. V was cut by 4 bases and J by 7 bases, with 14 bases left in between. This CDR3 has 14 amino acids. CDR1 is SGHRS, CDR2 YFSETQ, per germline.

The count of this clone is one. The chain employs TRBV11-2 and TRBJ2-6; the D gene is possibly TRBD1 (6 bases). CDR1 is SGHAT, CDR2 FQNNGV, per germline. The V and J ends lost 4 bases and 2 bases respectively, with 12 bases between them. This CDR3 spans 16 amino acids. The CDR3 region has the DNA TGTGCCAGCAGCTCAATAGGGGGAGCTGGGGCCAACGTCCTGACTTTC. It translates to CASSSIGGAGANVLTF.

The CDR3 region is CASSSGGSGYEQYF. In DNA, the CDR3 is TGTGCCAGCAGTTCCGGGGGGAGCGGTTACGAGCAGTACTTC. The J gene is TRBJ2-7, the V gene TRBV28; 7 bases agree with TRBD2. This CDR3 contains 14 residues. CDR1 MDHEN and CDR2 SYDVKM come from the germline V gene. The junction had 7 bases not matched to a gene; V was cut back by 4 bases and J by 4 bases. The complete variable domain, with remaining parts taken from reference TRBV28 and TRBJ2-7, reads DVKVTQSSRYLVKRTGEKVFLECVQDMDHENMFWYRQDPGLGLRLIYFSYDVKMKEKGDIPEGYSVSREKKERFSLILESASTNQTSMYLCASSSGGSGYEQYFGPGTRLTVT.

V gene TRBV7-9 combines with J gene TRBJ2-2; TRBD2 aligns across 7 bases. V trimming: 0 bases; J trimming: 8 bases; junction bases outside the gene matches: 18. CDR3 size: 19 residues. CDR1 is SEHNR and CDR2 is FQNEAQ in the germline V gene (reference sequence). CDR3 sequence reads: CASSLARVSAGPPGGELFF. As DNA, the CDR3 is TGTGCCAGCAGCTTAGCGCGGGTATCAGCGGGACCCCCAGGAGGGGAGCTGTTTTTT.

V and J are TRBV30 and TRBJ1-1; no clear D. The CDR3 contains 13 residues. Per germline, CDR1 GTSNPN and CDR2 SVGIG (reference sequence). Trimming removed 7 bases from V and 0 bases from J, with 12 bases in between. The CDR3 protein is CASTPAVNTEAFF. The CDR3, as DNA: TGTGCCTCTACCCCGGCCGTGAACACTGAAGCTTTCTTT.

A single count supports this clone. The V gene is TRBV3-1 (or the pseudogene TRBV3-2), the J gene TRBJ2-7; 11 nucleotides line up with TRBD1. Germline V lookup: CDR1 LGHDT, CDR2 YNNKEL (reference sequence). V lost 4 bases to trimming and J lost 6 bases; unmatched junction nucleotides: 8. The CDR3 totals 15 residues. CDR3 sequence reads: CASSRTGTGGSEQYF. The CDR3 nucleotides read TGTGCCAGCAGCCGCACCGGGACAGGGGGTTCCGAGCAGTACTTC.

Regarding this clone: Germline and junction disagree at one end, which may indicate a read error. The rearrangement links TRBV10-3 to TRBJ1-1; D is undetermined. CDR1 is ENHRY, CDR2 SYGVKD, per germline. CDR3 length: 14 residues. This CDR3 reads CAISRKDRNTEVFF. The CDR3 DNA is TGTGCCATCTCCCGGAAGGACCGGAACACTGAAGTTTTCTTT.

The chain joins TRBV9 to TRBJ2-2; TRBD2 is a possible D gene (6 bases). The germline CDR1 and CDR2 sequences are SGDLS and YYNGEE. The CDR3 is 15 residues long. V was pared by 0 bases and J by 4 bases, with 10 bases between. In nucleotides, the CDR3 is TGTGCCAGCAGCGTAGCCCAGACTAGCACCGGGGAGCTGTTTTTT. The encoded protein is CASSVAQTSTGELFF.

This chain joins TRBV7-2 and TRBJ2-5; 8 bases are a match to TRBD1. Trimming cost V 2 bases and J 7 bases; bases outside gene matches: 12. The CDR3 covers 16 residues. The V gene's germline CDR1 is SGHTA and CDR2 FQGNSA. DNA of the CDR3: TGTGCCAGCAGCTTAATGGGACAGGCACGAAGGGGGACCCAGTACTTC. As protein: CASSLMGQARRGTQYF. Looking up the rest from reference TRBV7-2 and TRBJ2-5 gives the full variable domain: GAGVSQSPSNKVTEKGKDVELRCDPISGHTALYWYRQSLGQGLEFLIYFQGNSAPDKSGLPSDRFSAERTGGSVSTLTIQRTQQEDSAVYLCASSLMGQARRGTQYFGPGTRLLVL.

The chain joins TRBV7-3 to TRBJ2-4, with TRBD2 matching over 7 bases. Germline CDR1 and CDR2: SGHTA and FQGTGA. The CDR3 loop spans 17 amino acids. V was clipped by 5 bases and J by 8 bases; unmatched bases: 18. The CDR3 nucleotides read TGTGCCAGCAGCCCTCCTCGGCTAGCGGAACGTGGGGACATTCAGTACTTC. Protein product: CASSPPRLAERGDIQYF.

The V gene is TRBV6-2 or TRBV6-3, the J gene TRBJ1-2; 11 bases map to TRBD1. CDR3 size: 17 residues. Trimming removed 0 bases from V and 2 bases from J; junction bases left unmatched: 5. Germline CDR1 MNHEY, CDR2 SVGEGT. The CDR3, as DNA: TGTGCCAGCAGTTACTCCTTCGGACAGGGGGCGAACTATGGCTACACCTTC. Encoded protein: CASSYSFGQGANYGYTF.

The genes are TRBV7-9 and TRBJ1-2; 7 bases match TRBD1. CDR3 size: 14 residues. V dropped 5 bases and J dropped 7; count of bases not matched to a gene: 10. Per germline, CDR1 SEHNR and CDR2 FQNEAQ (reference sequence). The chain's CDR3 is CASSPTAGTVGYTF. CDR3 bases: TGTGCCAGCAGCCCCACCGCCGGGACAGTTGGCTACACCTTC. Filled out from reference TRBV7-9 and TRBJ1-2, the complete variable domain reads DTGVSQNPRHKITKRGQNVTFRCDPISEHNRLYWYRQTLGQGPEFLTYFQNEAQLEKSRLLSDRFSAERPKGSFSTLEIQRTEQGDSAMYLCASSPTAGTVGYTFGSGTRLTVV.

This clone was picked up one time. This chain links TRBV7-9 with TRBJ1-1, with D unclear. Germline CDR1 is SEHNR and CDR2 is FQNEAQ (reference sequence). The CDR3 has 11 amino acids. V lost 5 bases and J 6 bases, leaving 7 bases between the germline ends. CDR3 sequence: CASSVGPEAFF. The DNA for the CDR3 is TGTGCCAGCAGCGTGGGCCCTGAAGCTTTCTTT.

The CDR3 region has the DNA TGTGCCAGCAGCTCGACCGGGACATCCTCGCTGGGGGAGACCCAGTACTTC. Amino acids: CASSSTGTSSLGETQYF. The J gene is TRBJ2-5, the V gene TRBV5-8, with D maybe TRBD1 (6 bases). Per the germline V gene, CDR1 is SGHTS and CDR2 is YDEGEE. V lost 3 bases and J lost 5, with 23 bases in between. The CDR3 is 17 residues long.

There are a few counts of this clone. This chain joins TRBV18 and TRBJ2-1, with D possibly being TRBD1 (6 bases). Germline CDR1 is KGHSH and CDR2 is LQKENI. The CDR3 runs 15 residues. V lost 5 bases and J 2 bases, leaving 13 bases between the germline ends. CDR3 DNA sequence: TGTGCCAGCTCAAACCAGGGGCCAGCCTACAATGAGCAGTTCTTC. Its protein product is CASSNQGPAYNEQFF.

The rearrangement links TRBV7-2 to TRBJ1-1, with D perhaps TRBD1 (6 bases). Trimming pared 5 bases from V and 4 bases from J, leaving 11 bases between. Germline assignment: CDR1 SGHTA and CDR2 FQGNSA. This CDR3 has 13 residues. The CDR3 region is CASSQGSSTEAFF. As DNA, the CDR3 is TGTGCCAGCAGCCAGGGGAGTAGCACTGAAGCTTTCTTT. Combining the CDR3 with reference TRBV7-2 and TRBJ1-1 gives the whole variable domain GAGVSQSPSNKVTEKGKDVELRCDPISGHTALYWYRQSLGQGLEFLIYFQGNSAPDKSGLPSDRFSAERTGGSVSTLTIQRTQQEDSAVYLCASSQGSSTEAFFGQGTRLTVV.

This chain connects TRBV11-2 to TRBJ2-3; 7 bases agree with TRBD1. With V trimmed by 4 bases and J by 0 bases, 7 bases remained unmatched. Per the germline V gene, CDR1 is SGHAT and CDR2 is FQNNGV. The length of the CDR3 is 16 residues. CDR3 region: CASSSDRASSTDTQYF. CDR3 coding DNA: TGTGCCAGCAGCTCCGACAGGGCGTCTAGCACAGATACGCAGTATTTT.

V gene TRBV18 combines with J gene TRBJ2-5; D ambiguous. The CDR3 loop spans 15 amino acids. Germline V gives CDR1 KGHSH, CDR2 LQKENI. V was trimmed by 1 base and J by 7 bases, leaving 16 bases between them. The CDR3 nucleotides read TGTGCCAGCTCACCACTTACGGAACTCCACGGGACCCAGTACTTC. This encodes CASSPLTELHGTQYF. The whole variable domain, remainder taken from reference TRBV18 and TRBJ2-5, is NAGVMQNPRHLVRRRGQEARLRCSPMKGHSHVYWYRQLPEEGLKFMVYLQKENIIDESGMPKERFSAEFPKEGPSILRIQQVVRGDSAAYFCASSPLTELHGTQYFGPGTRLLVL.

The chain is built from TRBV11-2 and TRBJ2-5, with TRBD2 as a possible D gene (6 bases). V lost 2 bases, J lost 4 bases, and 17 bases lay in between. The germline CDR1 and CDR2 sequences are SGHAT and FQNNGV. CDR3 size: 16 residues. For the CDR3, the DNA is TGTGCCAGCAGCTTATTGGCCCCTGGGGGGAGAGAGACCCAGTACTTC. The encoded protein is CASSLLAPGGRETQYF.